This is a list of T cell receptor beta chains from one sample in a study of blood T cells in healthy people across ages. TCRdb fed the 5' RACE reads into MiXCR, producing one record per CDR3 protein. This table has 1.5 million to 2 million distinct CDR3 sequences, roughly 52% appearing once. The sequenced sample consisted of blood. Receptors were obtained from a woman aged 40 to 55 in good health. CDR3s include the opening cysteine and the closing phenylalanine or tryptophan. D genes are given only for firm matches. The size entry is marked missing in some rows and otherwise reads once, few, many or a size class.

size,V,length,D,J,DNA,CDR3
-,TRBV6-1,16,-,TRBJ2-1,TGTGCCAGCAAGACCGGGGCAAGAAGCTCCTACAATGAGCAGTTCTTC,CASKTGARSSYNEQFF
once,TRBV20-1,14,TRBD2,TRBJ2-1,TGCAGTGCTAGAGACCTAGCGGCCGGGGGTGAGCAGTTCTTC,CSARDLAAGGEQFF
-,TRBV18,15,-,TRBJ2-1,TGTGCCAGCTCACCATTCAGGGACTCCTACAATGAGCAGTTCTTC,CASSPFRDSYNEQFF
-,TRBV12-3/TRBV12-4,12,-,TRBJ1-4,TGTGCCAGCAACCCCGGTACCGAAAAACTGTTTTTT,CASNPGTEKLFF
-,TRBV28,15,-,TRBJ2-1,TGTGCCAGCAGCCCAGGGACCGGTCCGGGCAATGAGCAGTTCTTC,CASSPGTGPGNEQFF
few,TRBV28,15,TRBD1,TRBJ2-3,TGTGCCAGCAGTACAAGGGGGCGCAACACAGATACGCAGTATTTT,CASSTRGRNTDTQYF
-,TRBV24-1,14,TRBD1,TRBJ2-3,TGTGCCACCACCCCGGGACAGGGGCCAGATACGCAGTATTTT,CATTPGQGPDTQYF
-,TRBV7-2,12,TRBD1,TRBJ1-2,TGTGCCAGCCACAGGGGGAACTATGGCTACACCTTC,CASHRGNYGYTF
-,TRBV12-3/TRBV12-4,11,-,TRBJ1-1,TGTGCCAGCAGTCGAGGGGGGCTTGCTTTCTTT,CASSRGGLAFF
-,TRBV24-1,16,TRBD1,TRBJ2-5,TGTGCCACCAGTGATGTCCGGGACAGGGGACAAGAGACCCAGTACTTC,CATSDVRDRGQETQYF
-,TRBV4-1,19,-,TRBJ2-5,TGCGCCAGCAGCCAAGATAAAGGCAGGCTGGGGCCAAAATGGGGGACCCAGTACTTC,CASSQDKGRLGPKWGTQYF
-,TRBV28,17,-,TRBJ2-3,TGTGCCAGCAGCCCATCCTCGGTGGTTACAAGCACAGATACGCAGTATTTT,CASSPSSVVTSTDTQYF
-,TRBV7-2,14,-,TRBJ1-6,TGTGCCAGCAGCTTAGAGGCCAAGAATTCACCCCTCCACTTT,CASSLEAKNSPLHF
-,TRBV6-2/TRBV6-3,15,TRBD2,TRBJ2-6,TGTGCCAGCACCCGGTGGCAGGGAGGGGACAACGTCCTGACTTTC,CASTRWQGGDNVLTF
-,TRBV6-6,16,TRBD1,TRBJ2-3,TGTGCCAGCAGCTCGGGGACAGGGGGGAACACAGATACGCAGTATTTT,CASSSGTGGNTDTQYF
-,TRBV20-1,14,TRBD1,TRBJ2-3,TGCAGTGCTAGTAGACAGGGTCGGACAGATACGCAGTATTTT,CSASRQGRTDTQYF
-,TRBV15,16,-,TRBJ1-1,TGTGCCACCAGCAGAGATCTCGGAGGACTGTACACTGAAGCTTTCTTT,CATSRDLGGLYTEAFF
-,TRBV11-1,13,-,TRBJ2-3,TGTGCCAGCGGGGCACTAGCTCCAGATACGCAGTATTTT,CASGALAPDTQYF
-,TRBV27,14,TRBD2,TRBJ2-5,TGTGCCAGCAGTCACGGGGGGTCCCAAGAGACCCAGTACTTC,CASSHGGSQETQYF
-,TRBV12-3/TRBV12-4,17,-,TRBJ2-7,TGTGCCAGCAGCCTAGGAAAGACCTCGCTAAGTACCTACGAGCAGTACTTC,CASSLGKTSLSTYEQYF
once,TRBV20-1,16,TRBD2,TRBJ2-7,TGCAGTGCTAGGTGGTGGGTCGAGCGGGGATCCTACGAGCAGTACTTC,CSARWWVERGSYEQYF
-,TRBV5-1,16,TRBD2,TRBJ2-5,TGCGCCAGCAGCTTCACGGCGGGGGGGGACCAAGAGACCCAGTACTTC,CASSFTAGGDQETQYF
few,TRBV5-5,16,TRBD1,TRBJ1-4,TGTGCCAGCAGCTTTCGGGACAGGAAAACTAATGAAAAACTGTTTTTT,CASSFRDRKTNEKLFF
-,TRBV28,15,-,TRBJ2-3,TGTACCAGCAGCCCAACAGGGAAAAGCACAGATACGCAGTATTTT,CTSSPTGKSTDTQYF
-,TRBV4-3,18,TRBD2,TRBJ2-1,TGCGCCAGCAGCCAAGATCCCGCTAGCGGGGGACCCTACAATGAGCAGTTCTTC,CASSQDPASGGPYNEQFF
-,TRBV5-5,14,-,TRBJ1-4,TGTGCCAGCAGCTACAACCTCCTTAATGAAAAACTGTTTTTT,CASSYNLLNEKLFF
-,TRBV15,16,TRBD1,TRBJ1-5,TGTGCCACCAGCAGTGGAGGTGGCAGGGGGGCTCAGCCCCAGCATTTT,CATSSGGGRGAQPQHF
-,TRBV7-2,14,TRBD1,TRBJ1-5,TGTGCCAGCAGCCGAACAGGGGTCAATCAGCCCCGGCATTTT,CASSRTGVNQPRHF
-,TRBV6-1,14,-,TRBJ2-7,TGTGCCAGCAGTGGAGGGGTCATCCTCTACGAGCAGTACTTC,CASSGGVILYEQYF
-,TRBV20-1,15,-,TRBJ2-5,TGCAGCACCCACTCTAGAAACCGCCCACAAGAGACCCAGTACTTC,CSTHSRNRPQETQYF
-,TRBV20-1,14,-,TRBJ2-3,TGCAGTGCTCCTCCCGCAACTAGCACAGATACGCAGTATTTT,CSAPPATSTDTQYF
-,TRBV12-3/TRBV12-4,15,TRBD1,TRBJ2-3,TGTGCCAGCAGTTTTTATACAGGGGGCGCAGATACGCAGTATTTT,CASSFYTGGADTQYF
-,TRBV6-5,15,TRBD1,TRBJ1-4,TGTGCCAGCAGTTCGCATACAGGGGGGAGAGGAAAACTGTTTTTT,CASSSHTGGRGKLFF
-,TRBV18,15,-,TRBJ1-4,TGTGCCAGCTCACCACCACGCACAACTAATGAAAAACTGTTTTTT,CASSPPRTTNEKLFF
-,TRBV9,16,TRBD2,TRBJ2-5,TGTGCCAGCAGCGTAGAGCTAGCGGGGGGCGGGGAGACCCAGTACTTC,CASSVELAGGGETQYF
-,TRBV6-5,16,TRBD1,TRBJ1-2,TGTGCCAGCAGTTGGGACAGGGGTACCGGAAACTATGGCTACACCTTC,CASSWDRGTGNYGYTF
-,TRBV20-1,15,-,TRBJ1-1,TGCAGTGCTAGCCCCAGGGGATGGGGTAGTCCTGAAGCTTTCTTT,CSASPRGWGSPEAFF
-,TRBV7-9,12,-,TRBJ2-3,TGTGCCAACAGCTCAGCAACAGATACGCAGTATTTT,CANSSATDTQYF
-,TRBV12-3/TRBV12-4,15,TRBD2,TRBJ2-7,TGTGCCAGCAGTTTATTTAGCGGGGGGTACAATGAGCAGTACTTC,CASSLFSGGYNEQYF
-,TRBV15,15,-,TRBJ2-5,TGTGCCACCAGCAGTTCCACGGGGGTGGAGGAGACCCAGTACTTC,CATSSSTGVEETQYF
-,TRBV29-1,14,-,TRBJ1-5,TGCAGCGTTACGGACGGGTATAGCAATCAGCCCCAGCATTTT,CSVTDGYSNQPQHF
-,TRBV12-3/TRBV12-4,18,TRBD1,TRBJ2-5,TGTGCCAGCAGTTTAGGCGAGTTGTTTCGGGACAGGGGAGAGACCCAGTACTTC,CASSLGELFRDRGETQYF